This T cell receptor (beta chain) came from a study of CD8 T cells in Susac syndrome. Reverse transcription of about 0.45 to 1 ug RNA was performed with random hexamers. Multiplex PCR with immunoSEQ amplified the TCR beta CDR3 across 54 Vbeta and 13 Jbeta. TCRdb re-analysed the immunoSEQ multiplex PCR reads in MiXCR, keeping a single row per CDR3 protein. Of around 150,000 distinct CDR3 sequences in the sample, about 94% were seen once. This clonotype was sampled from a human donor in good health. Sequenced sample: CD4+ T cells from PBMCs.

This chain's CDR3 is CASSLTGPGEQYF. The CDR3 DNA is TGTGCCAGCAGCTTAACGGGACCTGGCGAGCAGTACTTC. This chain links TRBV7-9 with TRBJ2-7; D tentatively reads TRBD1 or TRBD2 (5 bases each). The CDR3 covers 13 residues. CDR1 is SEHNR, CDR2 FQNEAQ, per germline (reference sequence). V lost 2 bases and J lost 6, with 11 bases in between.